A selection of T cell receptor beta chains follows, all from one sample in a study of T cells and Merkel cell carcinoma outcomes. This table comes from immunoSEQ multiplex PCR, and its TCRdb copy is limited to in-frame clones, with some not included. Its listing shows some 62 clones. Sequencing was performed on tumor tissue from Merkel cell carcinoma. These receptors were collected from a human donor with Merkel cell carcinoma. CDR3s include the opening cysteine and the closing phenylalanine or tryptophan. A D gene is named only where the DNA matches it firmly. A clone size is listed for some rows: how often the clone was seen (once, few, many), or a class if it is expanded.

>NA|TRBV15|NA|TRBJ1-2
CATSRERAGGYTF
TGTGCCACCAGCAGAGAAAGGGCTGGGGGCTACACCTTC
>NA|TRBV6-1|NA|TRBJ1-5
CASSNWGYQPQHF
TGTGCCAGCAGCAACTGGGGTTATCAGCCCCAGCATTTT
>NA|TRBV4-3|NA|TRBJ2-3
CASSRLDGMDTQYF
TGCGCCAGCAGCCGCCTCGATGGTATGGATACGCAGTATTTT
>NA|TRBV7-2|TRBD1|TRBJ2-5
CASSLAGTVKETQYF
TGTGCCAGCAGCTTAGCCGGGACAGTAAAAGAGACCCAGTACTTC
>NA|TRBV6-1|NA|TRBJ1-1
CASSLRPEAFF
TGTGCCAGCAGTCTGAGGCCTGAAGCTTTCTTT
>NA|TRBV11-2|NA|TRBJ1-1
CASSSAGGGTEAFF
TGTGCCAGCAGCTCCGCCGGGGGCGGCACTGAAGCTTTCTTT
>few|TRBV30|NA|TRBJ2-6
CAWSRKRYNSRANVLTF
TGTGCCTGGTCTCGGAAGCGTTATAACAGTCGGGCCAACGTCCTGACTTTC
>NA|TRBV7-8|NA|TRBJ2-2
CASTFGRENTGELFF
TGTGCCAGCACATTCGGTCGGGAGAACACCGGGGAGCTGTTTTTT
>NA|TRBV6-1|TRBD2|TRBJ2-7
CASSVEVAGGRSEQYF
TGTGCCAGCAGTGTTGAGGTAGCGGGGGGGCGGAGCGAGCAGTACTTC
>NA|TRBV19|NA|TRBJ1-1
CASSTQGRGNTEAFF
TGTGCCAGTAGTACGCAGGGGCGCGGGAACACTGAAGCTTTCTTT
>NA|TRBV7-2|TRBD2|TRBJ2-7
CVSSQGLAGTYEQYF
TGTGTCAGCAGCCAGGGTCTAGCGGGAACCTACGAGCAGTACTTC
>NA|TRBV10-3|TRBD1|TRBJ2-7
CAISSTGDEQYF
TGTGCCATCAGTAGCACAGGGGACGAGCAGTACTTC
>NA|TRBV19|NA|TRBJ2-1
CASSIVGNEQFF
TGTGCCAGTAGTATCGTAGGAAATGAGCAGTTCTTC
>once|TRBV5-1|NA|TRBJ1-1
CASNPSGAANTEAFF
TGCGCCAGCAACCCCTCCGGGGCGGCGAACACTGAAGCTTTCTTT
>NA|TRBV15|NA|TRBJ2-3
CATSRGFQNTDTQYF
TGTGCCACCAGCAGAGGCTTCCAGAACACAGATACGCAGTATTTT
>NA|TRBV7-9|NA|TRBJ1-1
CASSLKGGGTEAFF
TGTGCCAGCAGCTTAAAGGGGGGCGGCACTGAAGCTTTCTTT
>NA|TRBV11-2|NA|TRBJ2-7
CASSLGTRSVEQYF
TGTGCCAGCAGCTTGGGGACCCGGAGCGTCGAGCAGTACTTC
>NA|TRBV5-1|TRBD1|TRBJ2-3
CASSIGQASTDTQYF
TGCGCCAGCAGCATCGGACAGGCGTCAACAGATACGCAGTATTTT
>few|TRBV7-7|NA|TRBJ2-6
CASSRSRPQSRANVLTF
TGTGCCAGCAGCCGGAGCAGGCCACAAAGTCGGGCCAACGTCCTGACTTTC
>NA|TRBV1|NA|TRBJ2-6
CTSRGACLCTNLANVLTF
TGCACCAGCAGGGGTGCCTGTTTGTGCACAAATCTGGCCAACGTCCTGACTTTC
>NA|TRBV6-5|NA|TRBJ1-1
CASSLRPEAFF
TGTGCCAGCAGTCTGAGGCCTGAAGCTTTCTTT
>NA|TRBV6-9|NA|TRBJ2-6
CASSRGIRQSRANVLTF
TGTGCCAGCAGTCGGGGAATACGACAAAGTCGGGCCAACGTCCTGACTTTC